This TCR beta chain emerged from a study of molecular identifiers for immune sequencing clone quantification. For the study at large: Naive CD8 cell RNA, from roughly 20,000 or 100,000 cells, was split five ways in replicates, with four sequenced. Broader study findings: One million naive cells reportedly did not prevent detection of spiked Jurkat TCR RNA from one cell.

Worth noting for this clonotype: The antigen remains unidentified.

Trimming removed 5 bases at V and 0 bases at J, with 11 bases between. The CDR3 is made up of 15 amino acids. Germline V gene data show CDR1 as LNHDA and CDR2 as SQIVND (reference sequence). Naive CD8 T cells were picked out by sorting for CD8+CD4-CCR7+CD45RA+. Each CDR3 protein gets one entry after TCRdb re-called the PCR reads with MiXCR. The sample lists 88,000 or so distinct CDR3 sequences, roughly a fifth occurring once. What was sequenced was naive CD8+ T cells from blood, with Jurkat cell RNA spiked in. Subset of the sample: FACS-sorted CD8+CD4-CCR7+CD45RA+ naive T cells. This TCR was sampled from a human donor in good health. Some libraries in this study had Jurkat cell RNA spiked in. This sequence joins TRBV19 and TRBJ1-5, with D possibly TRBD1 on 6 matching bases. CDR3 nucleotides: TGTGCCAGTAGTTGGGACAATTATAGCAATCAGCCCCAGCATTTT. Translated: CASSWDNYSNQPQHF. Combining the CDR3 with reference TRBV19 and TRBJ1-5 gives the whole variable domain DGGITQSPKYLFRKEGQNVTLSCEQNLNHDAMYWYRQDPGQGLRLIYYSQIVNDFQKGDIAEGYSVSREKKESFPLTVTSAQKNPTAFYLCASSWDNYSNQPQHFGDGTRLSIL.